These 4 T cell receptor beta chains were all obtained from the same sample, sequenced in a study of T cell repertoires in cytomegalovirus infection. One entry per CDR3 protein, called by TCRdb with MiXCR from the reads. The data show around 450,000 distinct CDR3 sequences, roughly a third seen once. The sequencing sample was made of PBMCs. These receptors were obtained from a human donor in good health (CMV status not recorded). Some clones in this sample may be carry-over from other donors' samples.

This clonotype was picked up a small number of times. The rearrangement joins TRBV6-2 or TRBV6-3 to TRBJ1-5, with 8 bases lining up with TRBD1. V lost 5 bases to trimming and J lost 9 bases; unmatched junction nucleotides: 15. Germline-derived CDR1 and CDR2 are MNHEY and SVGEGT. The CDR3 covers 16 residues. As DNA, the CDR3 is TGTGCCAGCAGTCGGGGCGATCACAGGGGGACGTCGCCCCAGCATTTT. Its protein is CASSRGDHRGTSPQHF.

The chain carries TRBV27 and TRBJ2-2; 7 positions agree with TRBD1. Germline CDR1 and CDR2: MNHEY and SMNVEV (reference sequence). The CDR3 is made up of 16 amino acids. Trimming cost V 3 bases and J 1 base; bases outside gene matches: 5. CDR3 sequence reads: CASSFVRQGNTGELFF. CDR3 DNA sequence: TGTGCCAGCAGTTTTGTAAGACAGGGGAACACCGGGGAGCTGTTTTTT.

J is TRBJ2-7 and V is TRBV28; D is unresolved. This CDR3 has 11 amino acids. CDR1 is MDHEN, CDR2 SYDVKM, per germline. CDR3 sequence (DNA): TGTGCGAGCCGGAAAAACTACGAGCAGTACTTC. Its protein product is CASRKNYEQYF.

In its sample, this clonotype was seen once. The rearrangement uses TRBV5-4 and TRBJ1-4; D gene unclear. Germline V gene lookup returns CDR1 SGHNT and CDR2 YYREEE (reference sequence). The CDR3 sequence is 15 residues long. Trimming pared 4 bases from V and 5 bases from J, leaving 15 bases between. The CDR3 region has the DNA TGTGCCAGCAGCGACCGGCGGGAACTAAATGAAAAACTGTTTTTT. Its translation: CASSDRRELNEKLFF.